This record looks at one T cell receptor (beta chain) sequence and its context. What it binds is not known. These data are taken from a study of CD8+ T cells in alopecia areata. Study summary: Affected scalp percentage determined the severity score of treated patients. Study-wide findings and caveats: Elevated clonality characterized lesional scalp relative to normal scalp, particularly in alopecia totalis/universalis.

V was pared by 5 bases and J by 7 bases, with 10 bases of the junction left unmatched. The germline V gene encodes CDR1 SGHAT and CDR2 FQDESV (reference sequence). This CDR3 spans 15 amino acids. RNA, once extracted, was reverse transcribed into cDNA for use as the sequencing template. Measured with immunoSEQ multiplex PCR; TCRdb has only the in-frame clones, and not every one. The sample lists some 58,000 clones; 40% to 55% were seen once. Treatment denoted: oral pan-JAK inhibitor, 5-10 mg twice daily. This receptor was taken from a human donor with alopecia areata. Sequenced material: CD8+ T cells sorted from blood, taken around week 37, from a patient treated with tofacitinib. This chain links TRBV11-1 with TRBJ2-1, with 8 bases aligning to TRBD1. CDR3 sequence (DNA): TGTGCCAGCAGCCCCCCGAACAGGGGGTGGAATGAGCAGTTCTTC. Translating it yields CASSPPNRGWNEQFF.